These 15 T cell receptor beta chains were sequenced from one sample in a study of Graves' ophthalmopathy and Graves' hyperthyroidism (dated by TCRdb to the late 2010s). Sequencing relied on an Illumina HiSeq 2000. TCR beta CDR3 regions were amplified from RNA transcripts for repertoire sequencing. HTBI primers and the Qiagen OneStep RT-PCR kit were used in a first-round RT-PCR, which was followed by a second-round multiplex PCR, size selection and purification. In-frame beta chains were kept once TCRdb had trimmed the public reads at Q25 with fastp and called clones with MiXCR. Entries are consolidated by CDR3 protein sequence, retaining the most common genes and DNA. This sample is represented by some 400,000 distinct CDR3 sequences; around 20% of them were singletons. 1.6% of the sample belongs to the ten largest clones. Sequenced material: peripheral blood. The receptors here all came from a woman under 30 with Graves' ophthalmopathy. Donor details come from another sample of the same person, matched by shared clones.

This clonotype occurred many times. The CDR3: CATSDLGQKNTGELFF. Written as DNA, the CDR3 is TGTGCCACCAGTGACCTGGGACAGAAAAACACCGGGGAGCTGTTTTTT. The chain carries TRBV24-1 and TRBJ2-2; 7 nucleotides agree with TRBD1. The CDR3 consists of 16 residues. V gave up 4 bases and J gave up 2 bases; unmatched junction bases: 6. The germline V gene encodes CDR1 KGHDR and CDR2 SFDVKD.

This clonotype was recorded at least ten times. The J gene is TRBJ1-1, the V gene TRBV19; TRBD1 matches at 7 bases. Losses at the gene ends were 9 bases for V and 4 bases for J; bases not matched to a gene: 8. The CDR3 totals 13 residues. Looked up from germline, CDR1 is LNHDA and CDR2 is SQIVND (reference sequence). The CDR3 coding sequence is TGTGCCAGCAGAAGACAGGGTAGCACTGAAGCTTTCTTT. This sequence encodes CASRRQGSTEAFF.

This clonotype came up many times. This rearrangement joins TRBV11-2 to TRBJ2-7; D gene ambiguous. Germline values: CDR1 SGHAT, CDR2 FQNNGV. V lost 5 bases and J lost 0, with 14 bases in between. CDR3 length: 15 residues. The CDR3 DNA is TGTGCCAGCAGCCAGACCGACCGGAGCTCCTACGAGCAGTACTTC. Its translation is CASSQTDRSSYEQYF. Filled out from reference TRBV11-2 and TRBJ2-7, the complete variable domain reads EAGVAQSPRYKIIEKRQSVAFWCNPISGHATLYWYQQILGQGPKLLIQFQNNGVVDDSQLPKDRFSAERLKGVDSTLKIQPAKLEDSAVYLCASSQTDRSSYEQYFGPGTRLTVT.

This clonotype was observed at least ten times. The genes are TRBV7-8 and TRBJ1-3, with D possibly being TRBD1 (6 bases). In germline, CDR1 is SGHVS, CDR2 FQNEAQ. V lost 2 bases, J lost 4 bases, and 9 bases lay in between. The length of the CDR3 is 14 residues. Here the CDR3 DNA reads TGTGCCAGCAGCTTAAGGGGGTACGGAAACACCATATATTTT. This gives the protein CASSLRGYGNTIYF.

This clonotype occurred many times. This chain links TRBV6-2 or TRBV6-3 with TRBJ2-6, with 8 positions matching TRBD1. The V segment lost 6 bases and the J segment 0 bases; nucleotides outside the gene matches: 7. Germline V gene lookup returns CDR1 MNHEY and CDR2 SVGEGT. The CDR3 loop spans 17 amino acids. The CDR3 is CASRRTGSFSGANVLTF. The CDR3 DNA follows: TGTGCCAGCAGACGGACAGGGTCTTTCTCTGGGGCCAACGTCCTGACTTTC.

This clonotype was detected many times. The V and J genes are TRBV6-1 and TRBJ1-2, with D tentatively TRBD1 (5 bases). Germline lookup yields CDR1 MNHNS and CDR2 SASEGT. Trimming stripped 6 bases from V and 5 bases from J, with 19 bases between. The CDR3 is 15 amino acids. The CDR3 DNA sequence: TGTGCCAGCAGAAATCGGTCGTGGGGGGGTTATGGCTACACCTTC. As protein: CASRNRSWGGYGYTF.

There are many counts of this clonotype. The chain joins TRBV7-2 to TRBJ2-4; D is unclear. The germline gives CDR1 SGHTA, CDR2 FQGNSA. V gave up 2 bases and J gave up 0 bases, with 11 bases separating them. The length of the CDR3 is 16 residues. CDR3 DNA sequence: TGTGCCAGCAGCTTACATAGCTCCGTAGCCAAAAACATTCAGTACTTC. Protein product: CASSLHSSVAKNIQYF.

Only a few counts were recorded for this clonotype. J is TRBJ1-5 and V is TRBV28; 7 bases fit TRBD1. The CDR3 has 15 amino acids. Per germline, CDR1 MDHEN and CDR2 SYDVKM. V shed 7 bases and J 4 bases; nucleotides not matched to a gene: 10. The CDR3 region is CASTTTGTANQPQHF. The CDR3 DNA reads TGTGCCAGCACAACCACCGGGACAGCTAATCAGCCCCAGCATTTT.

This clonotype was found a few times. This chain connects TRBV14 to TRBJ2-2; no firm D call. V was trimmed by 0 bases and J by 5 bases, leaving 7 bases between them. CDR1 is SGHDN and CDR2 is FVKESK in the germline V gene. CDR3 size: 14 residues. CDR3 in DNA: TGTGCCAGCAGCCAAGATATGGGAACCGGGGAGCTGTTTTTT. Amino acids: CASSQDMGTGELFF.

This clonotype was found a few times. The DNA of the CDR3 is TGTGCCAGCACCTCCCAGGACCTTACCCAGCAGTACTTC. Translation: CASTSQDLTQQYF. The chain joins TRBV2 to TRBJ2-7, with no clear D. Between the trimmed V and J ends, which lost 7 bases and 8 bases, there was a span of 18 bases. Germline CDR1 is SNHLY and CDR2 is FYNNEI. There are 13 residues in the CDR3.

Ten or more counts support this clonotype. The chain links TRBV2 to TRBJ1-1; weak D call: TRBD1 (6 bases). V dropped 6 bases and J dropped 8 bases, with 13 bases sitting between them. CDR3 size: 12 residues. Germline V lookup: CDR1 SNHLY, CDR2 FYNNEI. The CDR3 reads CASSPRGAEAFF. CDR3 sequence (DNA): TGTGCCAGCAGCCCGAGGGGGGCGGAAGCTTTCTTT.

The J gene is TRBJ1-1, the V gene TRBV2; 7 nucleotides line up with TRBD1. CDR3 length: 14 amino acids. Germline V CDR1 and CDR2: SNHLY, FYNNEI. With 6 bases clipped from V and 4 bases from J, the junction kept 8 bases outside the gene matches. Written as DNA, the CDR3 is TGTGCCAGCAGACAAACAGGGGAGGGCACTGAAGCTTTCTTT. It encodes CASRQTGEGTEAFF.

There are many counts of this clonotype. The genes are TRBV27 and TRBJ1-1, with TRBD1 matching over 8 bases. This CDR3 has 14 residues. The junction had 7 bases not matched to a gene; V was cut back by 6 bases and J by 4 bases. Germline CDR1 MNHEY, CDR2 SMNVEV (reference sequence). In DNA, the CDR3 is TGTGCCAGCAGCAAACAGGGGGGAGTCACTGAAGCTTTCTTT. It translates to CASSKQGGVTEAFF.

This clonotype was counted ten times or more. The rearrangement uses TRBV9 and TRBJ2-7, with TRBD2 as a possible D gene (6 bases). This CDR3 region has 15 residues. Trimming left V 0 bases short and J 0 bases short, with 10 bases between. CDR1 is SGDLS and CDR2 is YYNGEE in the germline V gene. The CDR3 sequence is CASSVEVGSSYEQYF. Here the CDR3 DNA reads TGTGCCAGCAGCGTAGAGGTCGGGAGCTCCTACGAGCAGTACTTC.

This clonotype was seen many times. CDR3 DNA sequence: TGTGCCAGCAGCTTAGACAGGGGGCATCTCCAAGAGACCCAGTACTTC. It yields the protein CASSLDRGHLQETQYF. The chain combines TRBV11-2 with TRBJ2-5, with TRBD1 matching over 8 bases. Germline CDR1 is SGHAT and CDR2 is FQNNGV. The CDR3 extends over 16 amino acids. V shed 0 bases and J 1 base; nucleotides not matched to a gene: 4.